These 4 T cell receptor beta chains were sequenced from one sample in a study of cytomegalovirus exposure and HLA in healthy donors. Generated by immunoSEQ multiplex PCR, the TCRdb table keeps only in-frame clones and is missing some. Here the sample spans under 300,000 clones, approximately 84% being singletons. The sample taken for sequencing was PBMCs. The receptor set was obtained from a woman aged 25 to 39 in good health and CMV-seropositive.

This chain connects TRBV12-5 to TRBJ2-3, with a tentative D call TRBD2 (5 bases). Germline lookup yields CDR1 LGHNT and CDR2 FRNRAP. The length of the CDR3 is 15 residues. Between the trimmed V and J ends, which lost 7 bases and 6 bases, there was a span of 20 bases. CDR3 protein: CASATSPAARDTQYF. The CDR3, as DNA: TGTGCTAGTGCCACCTCTCCAGCGGCCCGGGATACGCAGTATTTT.

A remark on this clone: The sample carries other DNA sequences with the same CDR3. This rearrangement joins TRBV11-2 to TRBJ2-5; D gene uncertain. CDR1 is SGHAT, CDR2 FQNNGV, per germline. Between the trimmed V and J ends, which lost 5 bases and 3 bases, there was a span of 4 bases. The CDR3 contains 11 residues. In DNA form, the CDR3 reads TGTGCCAGCAGCCCAAAAGAGACCCAGTACTTC. It specifies CASSPKETQYF.

In its sample, this clone was seen once. The chain joins TRBV15 to TRBJ1-3; D remains ambiguous. V gave up 0 bases and J gave up 3 bases, with 9 bases separating them. Germline V CDR1 and CDR2: LNHNV, YYDKDF (reference sequence). The CDR3 extends over 15 amino acids. The DNA of the CDR3 is TGTGCCACCAGCAGAGAGGGAGCGCGTGGAAACACCATATATTTT. Encoded protein: CATSREGARGNTIYF.

The J gene is TRBJ2-7, the V gene TRBV6-6; 10 bases match TRBD2. V was pared by 4 bases and J by 7 bases, with 10 bases of the junction left unmatched. The CDR3 covers 15 residues. The germline CDR1 and CDR2 sequences are MNHNY and SVGAGI (reference sequence). The CDR3 reads CASSSLVAGGWEQYF. As DNA, the CDR3 is TGTGCCAGCAGTTCCTTAGTAGCGGGAGGATGGGAGCAGTACTTC.